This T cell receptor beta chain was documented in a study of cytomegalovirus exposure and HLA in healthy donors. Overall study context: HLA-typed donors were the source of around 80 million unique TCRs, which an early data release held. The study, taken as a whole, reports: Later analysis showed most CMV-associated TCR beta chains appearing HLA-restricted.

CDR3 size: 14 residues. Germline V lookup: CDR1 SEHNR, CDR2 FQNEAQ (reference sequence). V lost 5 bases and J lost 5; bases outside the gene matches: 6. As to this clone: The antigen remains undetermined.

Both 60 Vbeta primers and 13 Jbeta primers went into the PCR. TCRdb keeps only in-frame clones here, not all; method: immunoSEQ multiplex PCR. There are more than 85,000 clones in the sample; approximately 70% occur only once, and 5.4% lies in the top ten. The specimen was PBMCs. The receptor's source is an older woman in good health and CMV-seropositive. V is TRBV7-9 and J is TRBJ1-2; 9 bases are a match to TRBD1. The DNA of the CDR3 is TGTGCCAGCAGCACCGGACAGGGGAGGTATGGCTACACCTTC. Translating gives CASSTGQGRYGYTF.